The table lists the clone carrying this T cell receptor beta chain with a few counts. Its target is not known. This sample is drawn from a study of shared clonotypes between healthy human individuals. Study-wide results and caveats: With several donors compared, around 5.4% of naive CD4 clonotypes were shared. Clonotypes which were not shared had lower generation probabilities than clonotypes that all four donors shared. Tissues were not sampled, only blood, and their repertoires likely differ.

The assay was immunoSEQ multiplex PCR, and TCRdb's table has in-frame clones only and misses some. The sample contains about 980,000 clones, around three quarters of which appear only once. None of the donors, who were healthy HIV-negative adults, had recently had acute infections or vaccinations. The source material was memory CD4+ T cells sorted from blood. The sample's subset: CD45RA-negative fraction. The TCR sequence derives from a man younger than 35 in good health.

Here the CDR3 reads CASSATSSEQYF. The CDR3 DNA reads as TGTGCCAGCAGTGCGACTAGCTCCGAGCAGTACTTC. The rearrangement uses TRBV2 and TRBJ2-7; 7 positions match TRBD2. The junction had 3 bases not matched to a gene; V was cut back by 4 bases and J by 6 bases. CDR3 length: 12 amino acids. The germline V gene encodes CDR1 SNHLY and CDR2 FYNNEI.